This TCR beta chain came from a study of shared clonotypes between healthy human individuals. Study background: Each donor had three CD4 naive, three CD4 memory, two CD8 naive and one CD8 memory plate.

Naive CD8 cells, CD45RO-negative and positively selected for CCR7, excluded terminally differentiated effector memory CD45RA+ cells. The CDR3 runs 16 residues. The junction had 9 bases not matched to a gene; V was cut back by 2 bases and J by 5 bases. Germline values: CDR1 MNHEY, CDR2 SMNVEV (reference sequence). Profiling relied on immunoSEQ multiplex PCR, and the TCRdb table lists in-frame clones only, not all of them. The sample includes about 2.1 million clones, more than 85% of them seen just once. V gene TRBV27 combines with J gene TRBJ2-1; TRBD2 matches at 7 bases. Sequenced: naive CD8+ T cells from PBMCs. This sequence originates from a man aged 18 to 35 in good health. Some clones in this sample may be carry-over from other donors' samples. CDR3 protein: CASSLRRGLADNEQFF. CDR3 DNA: TGTGCCAGCAGTTTAAGGAGGGGTCTAGCGGACAATGAGCAGTTCTTC.